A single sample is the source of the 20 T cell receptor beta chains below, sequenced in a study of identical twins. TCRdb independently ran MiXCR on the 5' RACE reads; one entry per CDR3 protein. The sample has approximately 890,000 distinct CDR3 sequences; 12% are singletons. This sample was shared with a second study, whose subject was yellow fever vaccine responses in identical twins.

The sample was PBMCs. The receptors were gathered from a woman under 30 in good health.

The CDR3, as DNA: TGTGCCAGCAGCGCACTACAATGGGGACAGGACACAGATACGCAGTATTTT. Translating gives CASSALQWGQDTDTQYF. The chain recombines TRBV5-6 with TRBJ2-3; 8 bases are a match to TRBD1. The CDR3 has 17 amino acids. The trim removed 4 bases at V and 2 bases at J, leaving 12 bases unmatched. The germline CDR1 and CDR2 sequences are SGHDT and YYEEEE.

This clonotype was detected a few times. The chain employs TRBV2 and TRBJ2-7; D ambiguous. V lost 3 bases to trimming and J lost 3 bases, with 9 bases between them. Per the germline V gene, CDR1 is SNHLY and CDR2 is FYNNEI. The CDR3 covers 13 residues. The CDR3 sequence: CASSEQPLYEQYV. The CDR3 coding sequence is TGTGCCAGCAGTGAGCAACCGCTCTACGAGCAGTACGTC.

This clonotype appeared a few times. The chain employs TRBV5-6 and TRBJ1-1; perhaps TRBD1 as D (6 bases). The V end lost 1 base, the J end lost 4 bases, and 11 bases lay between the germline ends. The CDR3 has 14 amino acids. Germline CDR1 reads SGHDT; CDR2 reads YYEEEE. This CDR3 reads CASSLIQGGTEAFF. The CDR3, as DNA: TGTGCCAGCAGCTTGATACAGGGAGGCACTGAAGCTTTCTTT.

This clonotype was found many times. CDR3 in DNA: TGTGCCAGCAGCCAAGCGGGACTAGACAATGAGCAGTTCTTC. Its translation: CASSQAGLDNEQFF. This chain links TRBV3-1 with TRBJ2-1; 8 bases are shared with TRBD2. The CDR3 loop spans 14 amino acids. The junction had 1 base not matched to a gene; V was cut back by 1 base and J by 5 bases. Germline CDR1 LGHDT, CDR2 YNNKEL (reference sequence).

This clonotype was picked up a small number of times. The CDR3 DNA sequence: TGTGCCAGCAGCCAAGTTCCGGGGGATGAGCAGTTCTTC. Translating it yields CASSQVPGDEQFF. The rearrangement uses TRBV3-1 and TRBJ2-1; TRBD2 might be the D (6 bases). This CDR3 comprises 13 residues. Germline V lookup: CDR1 LGHDT, CDR2 YNNKEL (reference sequence). The germline V and J ends were trimmed by 1 base and 8 bases, with 9 bases remaining between them.

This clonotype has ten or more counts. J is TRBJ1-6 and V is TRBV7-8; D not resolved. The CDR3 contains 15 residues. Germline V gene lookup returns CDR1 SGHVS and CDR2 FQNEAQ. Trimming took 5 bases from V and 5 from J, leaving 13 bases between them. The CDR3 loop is CASSLSGRNNSPLHF. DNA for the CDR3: TGTGCCAGCAGCCTAAGTGGCAGAAATAATTCACCCCTCCACTTT.

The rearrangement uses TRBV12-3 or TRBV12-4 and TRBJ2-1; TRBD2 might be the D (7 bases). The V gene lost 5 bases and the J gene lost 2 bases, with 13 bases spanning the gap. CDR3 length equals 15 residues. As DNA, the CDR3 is TGTGCCAGCAGTCGCCCGGGGGGCACCTACAATGAGCAGTTCTTC. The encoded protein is CASSRPGGTYNEQFF.

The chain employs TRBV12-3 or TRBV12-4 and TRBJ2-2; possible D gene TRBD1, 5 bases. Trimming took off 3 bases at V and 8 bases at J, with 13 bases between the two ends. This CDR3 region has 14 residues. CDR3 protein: CASSFSSRVGELFF. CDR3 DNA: TGTGCCAGCAGTTTTTCCAGCAGGGTTGGGGAGCTGTTTTTT.

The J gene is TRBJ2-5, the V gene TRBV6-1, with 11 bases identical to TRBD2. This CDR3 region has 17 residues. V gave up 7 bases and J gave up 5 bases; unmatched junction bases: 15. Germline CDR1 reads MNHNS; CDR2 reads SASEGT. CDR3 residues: CASTPGVAGGLGETQYF. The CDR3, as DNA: TGTGCCAGCACCCCCGGGGTAGCGGGGGGGCTAGGGGAGACCCAGTACTTC.

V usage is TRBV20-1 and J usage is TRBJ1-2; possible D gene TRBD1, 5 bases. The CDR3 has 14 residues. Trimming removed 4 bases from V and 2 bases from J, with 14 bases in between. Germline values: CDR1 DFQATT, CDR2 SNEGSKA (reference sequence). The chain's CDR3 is CSANSQQENYGYTF. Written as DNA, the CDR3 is TGCAGTGCTAACTCCCAACAGGAGAACTATGGCTACACCTTC.

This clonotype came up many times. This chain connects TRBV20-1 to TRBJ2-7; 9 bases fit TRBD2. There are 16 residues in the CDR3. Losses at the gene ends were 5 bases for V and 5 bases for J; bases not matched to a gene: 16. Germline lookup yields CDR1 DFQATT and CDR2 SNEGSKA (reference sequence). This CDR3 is CSAPIFGSGSVHEQYF. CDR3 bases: TGCAGTGCTCCGATTTTTGGTAGCGGGAGTGTCCACGAGCAGTACTTC.

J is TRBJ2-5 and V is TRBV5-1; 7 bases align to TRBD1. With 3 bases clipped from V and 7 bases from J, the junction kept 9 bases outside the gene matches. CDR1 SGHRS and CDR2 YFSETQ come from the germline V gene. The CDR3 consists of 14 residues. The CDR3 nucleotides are TGCGCCAGCAGCTCCCTAGACAGGGTGACGACCCAGTACTTC. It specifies CASSSLDRVTTQYF.

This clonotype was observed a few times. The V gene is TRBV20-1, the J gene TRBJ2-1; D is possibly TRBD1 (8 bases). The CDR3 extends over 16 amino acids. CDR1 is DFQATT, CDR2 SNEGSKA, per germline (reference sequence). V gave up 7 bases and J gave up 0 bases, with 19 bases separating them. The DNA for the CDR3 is TGCAGTGTTCAAACAGGGGGGGGGAGCTCCTACAATGAGCAGTTCTTC. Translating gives CSVQTGGGSSYNEQFF.

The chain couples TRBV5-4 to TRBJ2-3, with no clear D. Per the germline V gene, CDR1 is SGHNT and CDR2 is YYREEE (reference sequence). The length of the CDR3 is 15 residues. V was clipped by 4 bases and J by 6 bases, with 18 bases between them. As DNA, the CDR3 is TGTGCCAGCAGCACCAAGGTATCAGGTGACGATACGCAGTATTTT. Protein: CASSTKVSGDDTQYF.

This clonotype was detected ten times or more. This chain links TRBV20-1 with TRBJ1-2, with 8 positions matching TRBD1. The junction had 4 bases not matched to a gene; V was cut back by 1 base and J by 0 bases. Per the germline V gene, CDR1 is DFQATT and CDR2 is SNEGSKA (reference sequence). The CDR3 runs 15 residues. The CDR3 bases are TGCAGTGCTAGAGCCGTGACAGGGGCTAACTATGGCTACACCTTC. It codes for CSARAVTGANYGYTF.

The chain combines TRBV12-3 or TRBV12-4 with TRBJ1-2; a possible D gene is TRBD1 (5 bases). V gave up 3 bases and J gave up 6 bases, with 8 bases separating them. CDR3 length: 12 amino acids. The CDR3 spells CASSFAGNGYTF. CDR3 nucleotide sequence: TGTGCCAGCAGTTTTGCAGGGAATGGCTACACCTTC.

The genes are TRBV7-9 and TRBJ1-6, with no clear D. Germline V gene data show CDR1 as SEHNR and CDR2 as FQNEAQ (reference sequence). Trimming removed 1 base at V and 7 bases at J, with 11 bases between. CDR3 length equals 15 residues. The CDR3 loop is CASSLEGPGNSPLHF. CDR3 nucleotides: TGTGCCAGCAGCTTAGAAGGGCCGGGGAATTCACCCCTCCACTTT.

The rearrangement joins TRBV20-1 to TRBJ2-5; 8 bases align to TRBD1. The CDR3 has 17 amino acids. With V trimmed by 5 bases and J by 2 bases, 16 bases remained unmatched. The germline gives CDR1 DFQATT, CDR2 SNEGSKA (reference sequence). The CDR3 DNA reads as TGCAGTGCTTATAATCCCGGGACAGGACAACTTCAAGAGACCCAGTACTTC. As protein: CSAYNPGTGQLQETQYF.

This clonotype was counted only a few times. The CDR3 nucleotides read TGTGCCAGCAGTGAATTGTGGACAGGTCCTTACGAGCAGTACGTC. Translation gives CASSELWTGPYEQYV. This chain connects TRBV2 to TRBJ2-7; 7 bases align to TRBD1. Germline CDR1 is SNHLY and CDR2 is FYNNEI. Germline trimming cut 2 bases from V and 4 bases from J; bases unmatched to any gene: 8. The length of the CDR3 is 15 residues.

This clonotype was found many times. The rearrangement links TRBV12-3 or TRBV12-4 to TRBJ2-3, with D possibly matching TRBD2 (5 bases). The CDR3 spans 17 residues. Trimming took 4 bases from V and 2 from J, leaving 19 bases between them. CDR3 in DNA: TGTGCCAGCAGTTCCAGGAGTACGGGGTTAATCACAGATACGCAGTATTTT. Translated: CASSSRSTGLITDTQYF.